Listed below are T cell receptor beta chains from one sample, sequenced in a study of early T cells in non-severe SARS-CoV-2 infection. TCRdb reprocessed the 5' RACE reads with MiXCR, giving one entry per CDR3 protein. The sample shows fewer than 60,000 distinct CDR3 sequences, less than 10% of them seen only once. The source material was whole blood, sampled at baseline. The origin of the receptors is an adult who was a healthcare worker with PCR-confirmed SARS-CoV-2 infection or an uninfected control (not recorded which). Each CDR3 is given with its conserved first and last residue. A D gene is named only where the DNA matches it firmly. Where a row states a size, it is once, few, many or the class of an expanded clone; other rows omit it.

d_gene	j_gene	abundance	v_gene	CDR3nt	CDR3aa
.	TRBJ1-4	.	TRBV6-1	TGTGCCAGCAGTGACTGGATTATAGCAGCCGAAAATGAAAAACTGTTTTTT	CASSDWIIAAENEKLFF
.	TRBJ2-7	.	TRBV9	TGTGCCAGCAGCGTAGGAGACAGCTACGAGCAGTACTTC	CASSVGDSYEQYF
.	TRBJ1-5	.	TRBV7-8	TGTGCCAGCAGCCCTGGCGCCCCGCCCCAGCATTTT	CASSPGAPPQHF
.	TRBJ2-5	.	TRBV6-5	TGTGCCAGCAGCCCACAGGGGCGGGGAGAGACCCAGTACTTC	CASSPQGRGETQYF
.	TRBJ1-6	few	TRBV11-3	TGTGCCAGCAGCTCTACAGGGAATTCACCCCTCCACTTT	CASSSTGNSPLHF
.	TRBJ1-3	.	TRBV6-5	TGTGCCAGCAGTTTGATTGGGAGTGGAAACACCATATATTTT	CASSLIGSGNTIYF
TRBD2	TRBJ2-7	many	TRBV6-5	TGTGCCAGCAGCAGGGTGGCGGGAGAACAGTACTTC	CASSRVAGEQYF
.	TRBJ1-5	.	TRBV30	TGTGCCTGGGGTTACGGAACTAGCAATCAGCCCCAGCATTTT	CAWGYGTSNQPQHF
.	TRBJ2-7	few	TRBV2	TGTGCCAGCAGTGGAAAACTAGTTTACTACGAGCAGTACTTC	CASSGKLVYYEQYF
.	TRBJ1-5	.	TRBV28	TGTGCCAGCAGTTTTCCGGCCAGGGGCAATCAGCCCCAGCATTTT	CASSFPARGNQPQHF
.	TRBJ1-5	few	TRBV27	TGTGCCAGCAGTTTATCGCGGGTATTGGGGCAGCCCCAGCATTTT	CASSLSRVLGQPQHF
.	TRBJ1-1	few	TRBV2	TGTGCCAGCGCGGTGGACAGGAACACTGAAGCTTTCTTT	CASAVDRNTEAFF
.	TRBJ1-3	.	TRBV18	TGTGCCAGCTCACCCGACTCCATAAACACCATATATTTT	CASSPDSINTIYF
TRBD1	TRBJ2-3	.	TRBV7-2	TGTGCCAGCAGCGCCGGACAGGGAGCAGATACGCAGTATTTT	CASSAGQGADTQYF
.	TRBJ2-2	.	TRBV7-6	TGTGCCAGCAGCTTAGGGGAAAACACCGGGGAGCTGTTTTTT	CASSLGENTGELFF
TRBD1	TRBJ1-3	few	TRBV7-6	TGTGCCAGCAGCTTAGCGGTGCCAGGGGGAACTGGAAACACCATATATTTT	CASSLAVPGGTGNTIYF
TRBD2	TRBJ2-1	many	TRBV20-1	TGCAGTGCTGAGGGACTAGCGGAGGGAACAAATGAGCAGTTCTTC	CSAEGLAEGTNEQFF
.	TRBJ2-3	few	TRBV29-1	TGCAGCGTTCGTCAGGGGAGCACAGATACGCAGTATTTT	CSVRQGSTDTQYF
.	TRBJ1-1	few	TRBV11-2	TGTGCCAGCAATGGGGAGGGCTTTGGAACTGAAGCTTTCTTT	CASNGEGFGTEAFF
TRBD1	TRBJ1-5	.	TRBV30	TGTGCCTGGAGTGGGACAGGGAGCAATCAGCCCCAGCATTTT	CAWSGTGSNQPQHF
TRBD1	TRBJ2-3	many	TRBV29-1	TGCAGCGTTGCCCACAGGGGGCAGGCAGATACGCAGTATTTT	CSVAHRGQADTQYF
.	TRBJ2-7	few	TRBV25-1	TGTGCCAGCAGTGCCTGGTACGAGCAGTACTTC	CASSAWYEQYF
.	TRBJ1-5	.	TRBV5-6	TGTGCCAGCAGCTTCTCGCCAGGTAAAAATCAGCCCCAGCATTTT	CASSFSPGKNQPQHF
TRBD1	TRBJ2-1	few	TRBV7-2	TGTGCCAGCAGCCGTCCCGGGACAGGGGACAATGAGCAGTTCTTC	CASSRPGTGDNEQFF
.	TRBJ1-4	few	TRBV5-6	TGTGCCAGCAGCTCCAGACCCCAGACGGGGGGGATATATGAAAAACTGTTTTTT	CASSSRPQTGGIYEKLFF
.	TRBJ2-2	few	TRBV7-9	TGTGCCAGCCGTTTTAGCACCGGGGAGCTGTTTTTT	CASRFSTGELFF
.	TRBJ1-1	.	TRBV5-1	TGCGCCAGCAGCCTCCAAGGGGGGTACACTGAAGCTTTCTTT	CASSLQGGYTEAFF
.	TRBJ2-7	.	TRBV30	TGTGCCTGGACCTACGGCTACGAGCAGTACTTC	CAWTYGYEQYF
.	TRBJ1-2	few	TRBV6-6	TGTGCCAGCAGTTACTCGCGGGGGAATCCTAACTATGGCTACACCTTC	CASSYSRGNPNYGYTF
TRBD1	TRBJ2-1	few	TRBV7-6	TGTGCCAGCAGCGTACCGGGACAGGGGGCGCAAAGCTCCTACAATGAGCAGTTCTTC	CASSVPGQGAQSSYNEQFF
.	TRBJ2-1	once	TRBV5-1	TGCGCCAGCAGGGGTGGAGGGACTGAGCAGTTCTTC	CASRGGGTEQFF
TRBD2	TRBJ2-3	.	TRBV20-1	TGCAGTGCCACCACACAGCGGGAGAAGGGTGTAGATACGCAGTATTTT	CSATTQREKGVDTQYF
.	TRBJ2-5	.	TRBV11-2	TGTGCCAGCAGCTGGGGACCTCAAGAGACCCAGTACTTC	CASSWGPQETQYF
.	TRBJ2-2	.	TRBV10-3	TGTGCCACCCGAACCGCGTCAGAAGGCGGGGAGCTGTTTTTT	CATRTASEGGELFF
TRBD1	TRBJ1-6	.	TRBV7-3	TGTGCCAGCAGCCCCGACAGGGATTCACCCCTCCACTTT	CASSPDRDSPLHF
TRBD1	TRBJ1-5	few	TRBV6-6	TGTGCCAGCAGTCCCGAGACAGGGGGCTTGAGCAATCAGCCCCAGCATTTT	CASSPETGGLSNQPQHF
.	TRBJ1-4	.	TRBV5-6	TGTGCCAGCAGCTCCGGGACCTGGGCTAATGAAAAACTGTTTTTT	CASSSGTWANEKLFF
.	TRBJ1-5	few	TRBV6-2/TRBV6-3	TGTGCCAGCAGTCGACCTACAGGGACGGCTGATCAGCCCCAGCATTTT	CASSRPTGTADQPQHF
TRBD1	TRBJ1-1	few	TRBV10-3	TGTGCCTCCCGAGATGGGACAGACTACACTGAAGCTTTCTTT	CASRDGTDYTEAFF
TRBD2	TRBJ2-5	few	TRBV29-1	TGCAGCGCCAAACCGGCTAGCGGGAGCCAAGAGACCCAGTACTTC	CSAKPASGSQETQYF
.	TRBJ1-3	few	TRBV29-1	TGCAGCGTTGAAGACCGCGAAGGGAATTTT	CSVEDREGNF
TRBD2	TRBJ2-2	.	TRBV30	TGTGCCTGGAGGAGCGGGAGGAGCTCCAACACCGGGGAGCTGTTTTTT	CAWRSGRSSNTGELFF
.	TRBJ2-7	few	TRBV2	TGTGCCAGCACCCGGTGGGGGCGGTCCTACGAGCAGTACTTC	CASTRWGRSYEQYF
.	TRBJ1-1	few	TRBV6-5	TGTGCCAGCAGTTACGGACTACTAAACACTGAAGCTTTCTTT	CASSYGLLNTEAFF
.	TRBJ1-2	many	TRBV30	TGTGCCTGGAGTGTACGGCTGGTGGAAGGCTACACCTTC	CAWSVRLVEGYTF
.	TRBJ2-3	few	TRBV19	TGTGCCAGTAGTAAAGCGGCCACAGATACGCAGTATTTT	CASSKAATDTQYF
.	TRBJ2-7	medium-sized	TRBV6-1	TGTGCCAGCAGTTCCCAAAGGGTAAGCTCCTACGAGCAGTACTTC	CASSSQRVSSYEQYF
.	TRBJ2-2	many	TRBV29-1	TGCAGCGCAGGGGTTACCGGGGAGCTGTTTTTT	CSAGVTGELFF
TRBD1	TRBJ2-7	.	TRBV5-1	TGCGCCAGCAGCCGACAAGACAGGGCCGAGCAGTACTTC	CASSRQDRAEQYF
.	TRBJ2-5	.	TRBV19	TGTGCCAGTAGTCCCCTCCGTCAAGAGACCCAGTACTTC	CASSPLRQETQYF
.	TRBJ1-1	many	TRBV29-1	TGCAGCGCCACCGGTCTGGTAAGGAACACTGAAGCTTTCTTT	CSATGLVRNTEAFF
.	TRBJ2-3	.	TRBV5-1	TGCGCCAGCAGCTTGGCCTCCAACACAGATACGCAGTATTTT	CASSLASNTDTQYF
TRBD1	TRBJ2-7	few	TRBV7-3	TGTGCCAGCAGCCCGGGACAGGGTATGCAGTACTTC	CASSPGQGMQYF
TRBD2	TRBJ2-3	medium-sized	TRBV6-2/TRBV6-3	TGTGCCAGCAGTGACGGGAGGGCTAGCACAGATACGCAGTATTTT	CASSDGRASTDTQYF
.	TRBJ2-1	.	TRBV3-1	TGTGCCAGCAGCAGAGACTTAAATGAGCAGTTCTTC	CASSRDLNEQFF